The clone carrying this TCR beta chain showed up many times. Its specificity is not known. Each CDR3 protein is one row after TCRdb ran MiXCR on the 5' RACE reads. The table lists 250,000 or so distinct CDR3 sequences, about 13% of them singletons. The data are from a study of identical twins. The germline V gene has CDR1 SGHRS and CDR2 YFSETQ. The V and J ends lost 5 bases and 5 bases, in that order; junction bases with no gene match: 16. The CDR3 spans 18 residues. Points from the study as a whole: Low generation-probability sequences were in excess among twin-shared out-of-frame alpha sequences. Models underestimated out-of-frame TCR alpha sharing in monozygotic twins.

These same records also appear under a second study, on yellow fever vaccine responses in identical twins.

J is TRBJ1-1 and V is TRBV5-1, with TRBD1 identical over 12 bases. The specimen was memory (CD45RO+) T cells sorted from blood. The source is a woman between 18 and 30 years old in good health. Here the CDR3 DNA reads TGCGCCAGCAGTCAAGGATCCGGGACAGGGGGCGCAAAGACTGAAGCTTTCTTT. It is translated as CASSQGSGTGGAKTEAFF.